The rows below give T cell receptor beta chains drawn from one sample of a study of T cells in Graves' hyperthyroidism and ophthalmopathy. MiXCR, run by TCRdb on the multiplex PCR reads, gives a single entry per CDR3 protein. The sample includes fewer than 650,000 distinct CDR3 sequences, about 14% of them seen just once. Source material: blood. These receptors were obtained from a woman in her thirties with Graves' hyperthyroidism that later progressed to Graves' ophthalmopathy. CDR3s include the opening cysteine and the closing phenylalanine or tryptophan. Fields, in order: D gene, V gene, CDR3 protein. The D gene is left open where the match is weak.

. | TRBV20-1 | CSARGSMDLSYEQYF
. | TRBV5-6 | CASSPVRGTDTQYF
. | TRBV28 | CASSLRGSWLSYEQYF
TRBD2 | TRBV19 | CASSIRLAGGSYNEQFF
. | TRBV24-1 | CATREDSTSTDTQHF
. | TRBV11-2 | CASSSPQGLFATNEKLFF
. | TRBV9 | CASSVLSSGETQYF
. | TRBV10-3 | CAVSESVGVETQYF
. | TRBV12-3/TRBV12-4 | CASSFGGADYEQYF
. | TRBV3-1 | CASSQDMGAFF
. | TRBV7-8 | CASSLDGAYNSPLHF
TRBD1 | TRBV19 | CASRGPGTEARGTQYF
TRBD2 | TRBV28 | CATFPSLGTSGRSETQYF
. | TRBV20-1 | CSAGEPGYNEQFF
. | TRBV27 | CASSFAISYTEAFF
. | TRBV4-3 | CASSQDFGTEAFF
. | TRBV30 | CAQGYSSGNTIYF
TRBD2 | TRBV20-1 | CSARGLAEDGGELFF
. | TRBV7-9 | CASTSPGDQHEGYTF
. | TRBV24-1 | CATSDWDGEETQYF
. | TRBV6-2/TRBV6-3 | CASSYSSGRETQYF
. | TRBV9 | CASSVEADNSPLHF
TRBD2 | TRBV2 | CASSVTSGRETQYF
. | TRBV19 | CASRPPGQTDTQYF
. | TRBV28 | CASRGQNYNSPLHF
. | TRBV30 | CAWSAASNQPQHF
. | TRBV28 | CASSLVGGVKKLFF
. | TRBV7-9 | CASSPAGANVLTF
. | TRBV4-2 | CASSQSGSSYGYTF
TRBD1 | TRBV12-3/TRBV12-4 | CASSPTGVVTEAFF
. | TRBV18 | CASSETDNEQFF
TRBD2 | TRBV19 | CASSTGGLGKYNEQFF
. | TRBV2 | CASSEALLYNEQFF
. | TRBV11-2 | CASSLSGETRAFF
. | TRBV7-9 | CASSLIDGSYNEQFF
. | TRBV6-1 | CATHSTNTEAFF
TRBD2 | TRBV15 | CATSRDREGGRAKNIQYF
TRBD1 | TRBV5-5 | CASSFGTGGQETQYF
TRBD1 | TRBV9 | CASTVGTVYNEQFF
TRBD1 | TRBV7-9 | CASSSRDRAEQYF
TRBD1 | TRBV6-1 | CASSLQGVGSNTEAFF
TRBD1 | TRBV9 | CASSDRGGAITEAFF
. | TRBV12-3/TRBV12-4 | CASRESGNYEQYF
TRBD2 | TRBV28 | CASSPGTSGYEQYF
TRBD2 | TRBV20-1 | CSARRLAGATNTGELFF
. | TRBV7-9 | CASIQQGIIDEQFF
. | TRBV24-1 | CATSDSGLKDSSDQPQHF
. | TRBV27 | CASSLGGLYGYTF
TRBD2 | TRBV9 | CASSPTGLARSDTQYF